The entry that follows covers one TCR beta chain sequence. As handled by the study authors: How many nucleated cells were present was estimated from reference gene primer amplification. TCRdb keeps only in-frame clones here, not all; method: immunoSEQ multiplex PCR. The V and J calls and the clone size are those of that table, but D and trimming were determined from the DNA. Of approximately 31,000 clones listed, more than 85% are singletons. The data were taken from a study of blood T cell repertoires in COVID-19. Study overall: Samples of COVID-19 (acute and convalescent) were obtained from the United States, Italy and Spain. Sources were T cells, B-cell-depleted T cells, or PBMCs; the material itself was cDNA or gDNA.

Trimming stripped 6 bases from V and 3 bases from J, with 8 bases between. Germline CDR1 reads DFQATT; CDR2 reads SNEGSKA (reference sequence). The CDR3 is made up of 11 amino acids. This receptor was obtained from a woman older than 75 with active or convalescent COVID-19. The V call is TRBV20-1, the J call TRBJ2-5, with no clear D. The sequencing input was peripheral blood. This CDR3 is CSAQQEETQYF. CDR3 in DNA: TGCAGTGCCCAGCAGGAAGAGACCCAGTACTTC.